Listed below are T cell receptor beta chains from one sample, sequenced in a study of blood T cell repertoires in COVID-19. This table comes from immunoSEQ multiplex PCR, and its TCRdb copy is limited to in-frame clones, with some not included. The sample holds 150,000 or so clones; around 83% are singletons and the top ten take 9% to 14%. The sample was peripheral blood. Source of these receptors: a woman in her sixties or seventies with COVID-19, enrolled during active disease. The CDR3 runs from the conserved cysteine through the conserved F or W. Fields, in order: D gene, V gene, clone size, J gene, CDR3 protein, CDR3 DNA. D genes are given only for firm matches. The size field is filled for only some rows; it gives once, few, many or a size class.

.,TRBV7-2,.,TRBJ1-2,CASSFLGPYGYTF,TGTGCCAGCAGCTTCCTGGGGCCCTATGGCTACACCTTC
.,TRBV15,.,TRBJ1-5,CATSYLGGQPQHF,TGTGCCACCAGCTATCTAGGCGGTCAGCCCCAGCATTTT
.,TRBV7-8,.,TRBJ1-2,CASSFGGNYGYTF,TGTGCCAGCAGCTTCGGGGGTAACTATGGCTACACCTTC
.,TRBV9,.,TRBJ1-1,CASSPFGRDTEAFF,TGTGCCAGCAGCCCATTTGGGAGGGACACTGAAGCTTTCTTT
TRBD2,TRBV7-9,.,TRBJ2-1,CASSLGLTSGSDNEQFF,TGTGCCAGCAGCTTAGGCCTGACTAGCGGGAGTGACAATGAGCAGTTCTTC
TRBD2,TRBV24-1,.,TRBJ2-3,CATSASGHPGTQYF,TGTGCCACCAGTGCTAGCGGGCATCCAGGTACGCAGTATTTT
.,TRBV6-5,many,TRBJ1-5,CATLLGLYNQPQHF,TGTGCCACCCTACTGGGACTGTACAATCAGCCCCAGCATTTT
.,TRBV6-5,.,TRBJ1-5,CASRAAARNNQPQHF,TGTGCCAGCAGGGCCGCGGCGCGGAACAATCAGCCCCAGCATTTT
.,TRBV14,once,TRBJ1-1,CASSQDGVPNTEAFF,TGTGCCAGCAGCCAAGACGGAGTTCCGAACACTGAAGCTTTCTTT
TRBD1,TRBV5-4,once,TRBJ1-1,CASSWAGQGNTEAFF,TGTGCCAGCAGCTGGGCCGGACAGGGGAACACTGAAGCTTTCTTT
TRBD1,TRBV5-1,.,TRBJ1-2,CASSRETGLGAGDYGYTF,TGCGCCAGCAGCCGCGAGACAGGGTTGGGGGCAGGTGACTATGGCTACACCTTC
TRBD2,TRBV7-8,.,TRBJ2-1,CASSLARGGLDYNEQFF,TGTGCCAGCAGCTTAGCGCGGGGGGGCCTGGACTACAATGAGCAGTTCTTC
TRBD2,TRBV3-1/TRBV3-2,.,TRBJ2-3,CASSPQTSGGPDTQYF,TGTGCCAGCAGCCCGCAGACTAGCGGGGGACCAGATACGCAGTATTTT
TRBD1,TRBV5-4,.,TRBJ2-2,CASSPGTGSTGELFF,TGTGCCAGCAGCCCGGGGACAGGGAGCACCGGGGAGCTGTTTTTT
TRBD1,TRBV6-5,.,TRBJ1-5,CASIFDRGVQPQHF,TGTGCCAGCATTTTCGACAGGGGAGTTCAGCCCCAGCATTTT
.,TRBV5-4,.,TRBJ2-5,CASSSHRDVQYF,TGTGCCAGCAGCTCACACAGGGATGTCCAGTACTTC
.,TRBV5-6,.,TRBJ1-2,CASSKTGYNYGYTF,TGTGCCAGCAGTAAGACAGGCTATAACTATGGCTACACCTTC
.,TRBV11-2,few,TRBJ1-6,CASSLTLGNSPLHF,TGTGCCAGCAGCCTAACGCTCGGGAATTCACCCCTCCACTTT
.,TRBV2,.,TRBJ1-5,CASEGQTSNQPQHF,TGTGCCAGCGAAGGACAGACTAGCAATCAGCCCCAGCATTTT
.,TRBV5-1,.,TRBJ1-1,CASSVGGGARNTEAFF,TGCGCCAGCAGCGTGGGGGGGGGCGCAAGGAACACTGAAGCTTTCTTT
.,TRBV6-1,once,TRBJ1-2,CASSASAGTGNYGYTF,TGTGCCAGCAGTGCTTCCGCAGGGACTGGGAACTATGGCTACACCTTC
.,TRBV19,.,TRBJ1-1,CASSPGQRSGGTEAFF,TGTGCCAGTAGTCCCGGACAGCGTAGCGGGGGAACTGAAGCTTTCTTT
TRBD1,TRBV19,.,TRBJ1-3,CASNRGDGNTIYF,TGTGCCAGTAACAGGGGAGATGGAAACACCATATATTTT
TRBD1,TRBV6-5,once,TRBJ1-5,CASRTGLGQPQHF,TGTGCCAGCCGGACAGGATTGGGTCAGCCCCAGCATTTT
TRBD1,TRBV29-1,.,TRBJ1-1,CSVEGDRGSTEAFF,TGCAGCGTTGAAGGGGACAGGGGATCCACTGAAGCTTTCTTT
.,TRBV6-5,.,TRBJ1-6,CASSYRGSYNSPLHF,TGTGCCAGCAGTTACAGGGGATCCTATAATTCACCCCTCCACTTT
.,TRBV5-4,.,TRBJ1-6,CASSLMGLSPLHF,TGTGCCAGCAGCTTGATGGGACTTTCACCCCTCCACTTT
.,TRBV19,.,TRBJ2-2,CASSFGQTGELFF,TGTGCCAGTAGTTTCGGACAGACCGGGGAGCTGTTTTTT
TRBD1,TRBV7-8,once,TRBJ1-5,CASSLAQGAGQPQHF,TGTGCCAGCAGCTTAGCTCAGGGGGCAGGACAGCCCCAGCATTTT
TRBD1,TRBV9,.,TRBJ1-3,CASSAGTGTGNTIYF,TGTGCCAGCAGTGCCGGGACAGGGACTGGAAACACCATATATTTT
TRBD1,TRBV11-2,.,TRBJ1-2,CASSLDSGQGTF,TGTGCCAGCAGCTTAGATAGTGGACAGGGAACCTTC
.,TRBV12-5,.,TRBJ1-1,CASGPQGPGHTEAFF,TGTGCTAGTGGCCCACAGGGTCCTGGGCACACTGAAGCTTTCTTT
TRBD2,TRBV25-1,once,TRBJ2-2,CASRGLDLSGELFF,TGTGCCAGCAGGGGACTAGATCTTTCCGGGGAGCTGTTTTTT
TRBD2,TRBV3-1/TRBV3-2,.,TRBJ2-3,CASSPFTAGVTLATQYF,TGTGCCAGCAGCCCGTTCACGGCGGGGGTCACCCTAGCCACGCAGTATTTT
TRBD2,TRBV27,.,TRBJ2-2,CASSLPPSGGTGELFF,TGTGCCAGCAGTTTACCCCCTAGCGGGGGAACCGGGGAGCTGTTTTTT
.,TRBV5-6,.,TRBJ1-5,CASSNIGNQPQHF,TGTGCCAGCAGCAACATTGGCAATCAGCCCCAGCATTTT
.,TRBV5-6,.,TRBJ1-2,CASSLGEGRLANYGYTF,TGTGCCAGCAGCTTGGGAGAAGGTCGACTCGCTAACTATGGCTACACCTTC
TRBD2,TRBV28,.,TRBJ2-5,CASSFISGIQTQYF,TGTGCCAGCAGTTTCATTAGCGGGATACAGACCCAGTACTTC
.,TRBV11-2,.,TRBJ1-4,CASSRRGGSTNEKLFF,TGTGCCAGCAGCCGCCGGGGGGGTTCAACTAATGAAAAACTGTTTTTT
.,TRBV7-2,.,TRBJ1-4,CASSPRALPNEKLFF,TGTGCCAGCAGCCCCCGCGCACTGCCTAATGAAAAACTGTTTTTT
.,TRBV3-1/TRBV3-2,once,TRBJ1-1,CASSIRQVAANTEAFF,TGTGCCAGCAGCATCCGACAGGTTGCGGCTAACACTGAAGCTTTCTTT
.,TRBV5-4,once,TRBJ2-1,CASSLVGSNEQFF,TGTGCCAGCAGCTTGGTGGGCAGCAATGAGCAGTTCTTC